A single sample is the source of the 18 T cell receptor beta chains below, sequenced in a study of blood T cell repertoires in COVID-19. Some clones are missing from TCRdb's copy, which holds only in-frame ones; the method was immunoSEQ multiplex PCR. The sample yields fewer than 250,000 clones, 88% seen once. Sequences were obtained from peripheral blood. These receptors originate from a woman aged 55-75 years with acute or convalescent COVID-19.

There are a few counts of this clone. The chain is built from TRBV5-1 and TRBJ2-7; TRBD1 matches at 8 bases. The CDR3 loop spans 17 amino acids. V lost 0 bases, J lost 7 bases, and 15 bases stayed unmatched. Germline CDR1 and CDR2: SGHRS and YFSETQ. The CDR3: CASSLVGRRQGAEEQYF. In nucleotides, the CDR3 is TGCGCCAGCAGCTTGGTTGGTAGGAGGCAGGGGGCGGAGGAGCAGTACTTC.

The chain recombines TRBV18 with TRBJ1-1; TRBD1 matches at 8 bases. CDR1 is KGHSH and CDR2 is LQKENI in the germline V gene. The CDR3 has 16 amino acids. Trimming at V came to 1 base and at J to 1 base, leaving 5 bases not matched to a gene. CDR3 in DNA: TGTGCCAGCTCACCACAGGACAGGGCCAGGAACACTGAAGCTTTCTTT. Its protein product is CASSPQDRARNTEAFF.

The chain links TRBV7-9 to TRBJ2-1, with 10 bases aligning to TRBD2. The CDR3 totals 15 residues. V was pared by 3 bases and J by 5 bases, with 4 bases of the junction left unmatched. Per the germline V gene, CDR1 is SEHNR and CDR2 is FQNEAQ (reference sequence). The CDR3 loop reads CASSFRTSGHNEQFF. CDR3 DNA: TGTGCCAGCAGCTTCAGGACTAGCGGCCACAATGAGCAGTTCTTC.

This CDR3 reads CASGRRGPYEQYF. The CDR3 nucleotides read TGTGCCAGTGGGAGGAGAGGCCCCTACGAGCAGTACTTC. V usage is TRBV28 and J usage is TRBJ2-7; D might be TRBD2 (6 bases). The CDR3 spans 13 residues. V was trimmed by 9 bases and J by 2 bases, leaving 14 bases between them. Germline-derived CDR1 and CDR2 are MDHEN and SYDVKM.

The CDR3 sequence: CASSWDRNTEAFF. CDR3 nucleotide sequence: TGTGCCAGCAGCTGGGACAGGAACACTGAAGCTTTCTTT. V usage is TRBV5-4 and J usage is TRBJ1-1; TRBD1 agrees at 7 bases. CDR1 SGHNT and CDR2 YYREEE come from the germline V gene (reference sequence). V trimming: 3 bases; J trimming: 1 base; junction bases outside the gene matches: 0. CDR3 size: 13 residues.

This chain uses TRBV28 with TRBJ2-7; unclear D gene. Germline CDR1 MDHEN, CDR2 SYDVKM. This CDR3 is built from 11 residues. The V and J ends lost 7 bases and 7 bases respectively, with 11 bases between them. CDR3 sequence reads: CASTYLREQYF. For the CDR3, the DNA is TGTGCCAGCACCTATCTTAGAGAGCAGTACTTC.

This chain connects TRBV28 to TRBJ2-5; D is perhaps TRBD1 (5 bases). V lost 7 bases, J lost 4 bases, and 25 bases lay in between. The CDR3 loop spans 17 amino acids. Germline-derived CDR1 and CDR2 are MDHEN and SYDVKM. CDR3 loop: CASTPGYGAAARETQYF. In nucleotides, the CDR3 is TGTGCCAGCACCCCGGGTTATGGGGCCGCTGCCCGAGAGACCCAGTACTTC.

This chain joins TRBV11-2 and TRBJ1-3; D remains unclear. Germline V lookup: CDR1 SGHAT, CDR2 FQNNGV. Between the trimmed V and J ends, which lost 6 bases and 4 bases, there was a span of 7 bases. The CDR3 runs to 12 residues. The CDR3 sequence is CASSSIGNTIYF. The CDR3 coding sequence is TGTGCCAGCAGTTCCATCGGAAACACCATATATTTT.

This clone appeared a few times. J is TRBJ1-4 and V is TRBV19, with D possibly TRBD1 on 5 matching bases. V was pared by 3 bases and J by 8 bases, with 13 bases between. This CDR3 has 14 residues. Germline V gene lookup returns CDR1 LNHDA and CDR2 SQIVND (reference sequence). The CDR3 loop is CASSISQGQEKLFF. The CDR3 coding sequence is TGTGCCAGTAGTATTAGCCAGGGTCAAGAAAAACTGTTTTTT.

The CDR3 here is CATDRGGAGADTQYF. CDR3 DNA: TGTGCCACGGATCGTGGGGGGGCCGGGGCAGATACGCAGTATTTT. The chain joins TRBV7-3 to TRBJ2-3, with D maybe TRBD2 (7 bases). V dropped 10 bases and J dropped 4 bases, with 21 bases sitting between them. CDR1 is SGHTA, CDR2 FQGTGA, per germline. The CDR3 sequence is 15 residues long.

The V gene is TRBV9, the J gene TRBJ2-3, with 8 nucleotides matching TRBD2. This CDR3 contains 15 residues. Trimming removed 2 bases from V and 3 bases from J; junction bases left unmatched: 5. Germline V gene lookup returns CDR1 SGDLS and CDR2 YYNGEE. Here the CDR3 reads CASSVRREVTDTQYF. DNA for the CDR3: TGTGCCAGCAGCGTCCGGCGGGAGGTAACAGATACGCAGTATTTT.

V and J are TRBV30 and TRBJ1-1, with D unclear. This CDR3 spans 12 amino acids. CDR1 is GTSNPN and CDR2 is SVGIG in the germline V gene (reference sequence). V was pared by 4 bases and J by 5 bases, with 11 bases between. The CDR3 DNA is TGTGCCTGGACCCCCAAACAGACTGAAGCTTTCTTT. This gives the protein CAWTPKQTEAFF.

The V and J genes are TRBV21-1 and TRBJ2-1; the tabulated D call, TRBD2, remains unverified against the DNA. TRBV21-1 is designated a pseudogene. The CDR3 has 16 amino acids. CDR3 residues: CASSKDGGYRVNEQFF. DNA of the CDR3: TGTGCCAGCAGCAAAGATGGTGGTTACCGCGTAAATGAGCAGTTCTTC.

This clone was counted a single time. V and J are TRBV7-2 and TRBJ2-5, with D possibly matching TRBD1 (5 bases). Trimming took 0 bases from V and 9 from J, leaving 17 bases between them. Per germline, CDR1 SGHTA and CDR2 FQGNSA. This CDR3 contains 15 residues. CDR3 region: CASSLAYGALTPQYF. The CDR3 DNA follows: TGTGCCAGCAGCTTAGCGTATGGGGCCCTGACTCCCCAGTACTTC.

This clone came up once. The chain recombines TRBV7-8 with TRBJ1-1; TRBD1 is a possible D gene (6 bases). There are 14 residues in the CDR3. The germline V gene encodes CDR1 SGHVS and CDR2 FQNEAQ. V lost 5 bases and J 4 bases, leaving 14 bases between the germline ends. The CDR3 region is CASSPNRESTEAFF. The CDR3 DNA is TGTGCCAGCAGCCCCAACAGGGAGAGCACTGAAGCTTTCTTT.

This rearrangement joins TRBV7-9 to TRBJ1-2, with D maybe TRBD1 (5 bases). The CDR3 runs to 14 residues. Germline lookup yields CDR1 SEHNR and CDR2 FQNEAQ (reference sequence). The V end was cut by 1 base, the J end by 7 bases, with 13 bases between. The CDR3 DNA sequence: TGTGCCAGCAGCTTAGTTTCAGGGTCGGGTGGCTACACCTTC. It encodes CASSLVSGSGGYTF.

J is TRBJ2-1 and V is TRBV6-2 or TRBV6-3, with D perhaps matching TRBD2 (6 bases). The CDR3 totals 16 residues. The V end was cut by 4 bases, the J end by 5 bases, with 18 bases between. Germline V gene data show CDR1 as MNHEY and CDR2 as SVGEGT. CDR3 region: CASSFRRGRGNNEQFF. The CDR3 DNA sequence: TGTGCCAGCAGTTTCAGGCGGGGTAGGGGAAACAATGAGCAGTTCTTC.

This rearrangement joins TRBV19 to TRBJ1-2; 9 bases map to TRBD1. The germline CDR1 and CDR2 sequences are LNHDA and SQIVND (reference sequence). Germline trimming cut 0 bases from V and 1 base from J; bases unmatched to any gene: 0. The CDR3 has 15 amino acids. The CDR3 here is CASSIETGGNYGYTF. DNA of the CDR3: TGTGCCAGTAGTATAGAGACAGGGGGTAACTATGGCTACACCTTC. The complete variable domain, with remaining parts taken from reference TRBV19 and TRBJ1-2, reads DGGITQSPKYLFRKEGQNVTLSCEQNLNHDAMYWYRQDPGQGLRLIYYSQIVNDFQKGDIAEGYSVSREKKESFPLTVTSAQKNPTAFYLCASSIETGGNYGYTFGSGTRLTVV.